This T cell receptor (beta chain) is from a study of blood T cell repertoires in COVID-19. Clones were read by immunoSEQ multiplex PCR, and TCRdb kept only the in-frame ones, dropping some. The sample includes some 14,000 clones, around 91% of them seen just once. Germline lookup yields CDR1 SGHDT and CDR2 YYEEEE. J lost 4 bases, V lost 4 bases, and 7 bases had no gene match. The CDR3 totals 15 residues. The sample was peripheral blood. The receptor comes from a human donor in a cohort sampled during active COVID-19. The V call is TRBV5-6, the J call TRBJ1-2; 10 bases agree with TRBD1. CDR3 coding DNA: TGTGCCAGCAGCCCGGGACAGGGGCTCGCCTATGGCTACACCTTC. Amino acids: CASSPGQGLAYGYTF.